This T cell receptor (beta chain) was found in a study of shared clonotypes between healthy human individuals. From germline, CDR1 is SEHNR and CDR2 FQNEAQ (reference sequence). Between the trimmed V and J ends, which lost 1 base and 10 bases, there was a span of 11 bases. This CDR3 has 13 amino acids. DNA at around 190 ng, around 30,000 T cell genomes, went into sorted-subset replicate PCRs. Sequenced by immunoSEQ multiplex PCR; TCRdb stores in-frame clones only, minus some. The sample records about 1.5 million clones, 95% to 99% being singletons. Both subsets, CD45RA+ naive and CD45RA-negative memory, were split from the CD4+ cells.

This sequence joins TRBV7-9 and TRBJ2-1; D uncertain. This TCR was recovered from a man between 25 and 39 years old in good health. Sequenced material: naive CD4+ T cells sorted from blood. Subset meaning: CD45RA+ positively selected. The CDR3 region is CASSLDATYEQFF. CDR3 nucleotides: TGTGCCAGCAGCTTAGACGCCACCTACGAGCAGTTCTTC.